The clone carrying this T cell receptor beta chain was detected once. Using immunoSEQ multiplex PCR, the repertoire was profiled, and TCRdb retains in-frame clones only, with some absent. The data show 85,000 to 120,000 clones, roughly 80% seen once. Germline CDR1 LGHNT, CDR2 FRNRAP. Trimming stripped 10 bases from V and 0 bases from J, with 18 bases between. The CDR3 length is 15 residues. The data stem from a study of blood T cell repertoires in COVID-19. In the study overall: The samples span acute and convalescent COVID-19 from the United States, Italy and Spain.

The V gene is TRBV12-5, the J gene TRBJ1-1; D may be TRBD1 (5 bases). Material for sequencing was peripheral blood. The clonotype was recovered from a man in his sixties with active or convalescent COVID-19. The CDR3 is CATRGGNTMNTEAFF. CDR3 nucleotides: TGTGCTACTCGCGGGGGAAACACCATGAACACTGAAGCTTTCTTT.